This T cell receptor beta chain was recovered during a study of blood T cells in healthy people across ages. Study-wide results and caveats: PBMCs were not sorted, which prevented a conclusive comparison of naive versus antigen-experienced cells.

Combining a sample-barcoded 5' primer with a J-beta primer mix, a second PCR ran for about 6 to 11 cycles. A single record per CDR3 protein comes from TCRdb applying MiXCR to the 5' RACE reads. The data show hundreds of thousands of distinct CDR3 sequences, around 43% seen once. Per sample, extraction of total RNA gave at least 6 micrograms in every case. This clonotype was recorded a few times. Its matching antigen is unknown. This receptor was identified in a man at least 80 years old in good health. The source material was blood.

As DNA, the CDR3 is TGTGCCAGCAGTTTATCGGCTACTAGCGCATTTCAAGAGACCCAGTACTTC. Amino acids: CASSLSATSAFQETQYF. This chain joins TRBV27 and TRBJ2-5; TRBD2 aligns across 7 bases. V lost 0 bases, J lost 2 bases, and 9 bases stayed unmatched. The CDR3 has 17 amino acids. Germline CDR1 reads MNHEY; CDR2 reads SMNVEV (reference sequence).